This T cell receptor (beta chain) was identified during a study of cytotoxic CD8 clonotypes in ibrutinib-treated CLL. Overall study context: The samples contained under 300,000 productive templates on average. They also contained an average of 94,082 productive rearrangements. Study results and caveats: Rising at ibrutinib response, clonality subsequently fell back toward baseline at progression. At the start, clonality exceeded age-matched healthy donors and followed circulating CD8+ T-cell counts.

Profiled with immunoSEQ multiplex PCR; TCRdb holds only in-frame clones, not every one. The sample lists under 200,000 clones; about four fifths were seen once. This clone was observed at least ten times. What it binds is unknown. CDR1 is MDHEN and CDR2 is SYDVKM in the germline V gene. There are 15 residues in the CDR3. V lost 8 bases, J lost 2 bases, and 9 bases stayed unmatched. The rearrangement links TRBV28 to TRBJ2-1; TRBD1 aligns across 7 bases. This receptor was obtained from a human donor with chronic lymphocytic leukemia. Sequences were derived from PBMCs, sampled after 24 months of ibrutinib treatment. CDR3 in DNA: TGTGCCAGCCCCTCTAGTGACAGGGCCTACAATGAGCAGTTCTTC. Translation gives CASPSSDRAYNEQFF.